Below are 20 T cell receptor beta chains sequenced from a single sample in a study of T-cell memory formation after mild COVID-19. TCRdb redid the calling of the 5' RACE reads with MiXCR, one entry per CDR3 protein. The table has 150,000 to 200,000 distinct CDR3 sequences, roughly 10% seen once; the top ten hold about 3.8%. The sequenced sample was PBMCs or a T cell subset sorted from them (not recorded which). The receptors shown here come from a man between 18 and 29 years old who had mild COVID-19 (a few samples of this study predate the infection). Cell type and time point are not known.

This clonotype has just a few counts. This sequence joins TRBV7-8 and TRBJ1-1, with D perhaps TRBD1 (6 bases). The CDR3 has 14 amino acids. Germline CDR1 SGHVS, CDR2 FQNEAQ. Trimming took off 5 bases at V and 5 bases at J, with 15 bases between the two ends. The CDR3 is CASSPRRGRTEAFF. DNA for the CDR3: TGTGCCAGCAGCCCAAGAAGGGGGAGGACTGAAGCTTTCTTT.

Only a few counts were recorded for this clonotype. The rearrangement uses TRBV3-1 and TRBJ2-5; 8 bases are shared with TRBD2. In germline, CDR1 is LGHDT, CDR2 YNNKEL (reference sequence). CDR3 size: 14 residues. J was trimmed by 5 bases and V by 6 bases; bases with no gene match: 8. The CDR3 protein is CASSGRGGKETQYF. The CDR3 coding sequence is TGTGCCAGCAGTGGACGGGGGGGGAAGGAGACCCAGTACTTC.

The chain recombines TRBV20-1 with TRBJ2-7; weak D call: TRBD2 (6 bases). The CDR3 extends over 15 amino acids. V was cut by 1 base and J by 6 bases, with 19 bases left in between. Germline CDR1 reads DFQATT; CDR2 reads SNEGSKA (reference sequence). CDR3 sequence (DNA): TGCAGTGCTAGAGCGGGGCTTAGGGACTCTAGCGAGCAGTACGTC. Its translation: CSARAGLRDSSEQYV.

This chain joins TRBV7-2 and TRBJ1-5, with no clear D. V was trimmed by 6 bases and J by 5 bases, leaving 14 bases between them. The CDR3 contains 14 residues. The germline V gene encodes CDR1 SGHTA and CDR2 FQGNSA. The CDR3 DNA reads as TGTGCCAGCAGTTCTAGCGAGGTTTATCAGCCCCAGCATTTT. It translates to CASSSSEVYQPQHF.

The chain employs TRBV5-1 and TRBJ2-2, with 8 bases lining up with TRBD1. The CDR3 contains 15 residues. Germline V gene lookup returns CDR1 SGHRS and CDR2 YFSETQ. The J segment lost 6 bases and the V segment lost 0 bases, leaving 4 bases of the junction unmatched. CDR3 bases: TGCGCCAGCAGCTTGGCGACAGGGGAGGCCGGGGAGCTGTTTTTT. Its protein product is CASSLATGEAGELFF.

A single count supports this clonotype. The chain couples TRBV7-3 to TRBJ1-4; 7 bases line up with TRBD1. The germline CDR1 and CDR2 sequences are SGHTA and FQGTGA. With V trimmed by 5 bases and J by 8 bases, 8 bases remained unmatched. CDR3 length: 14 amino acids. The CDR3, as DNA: TGTGCCAGCAGCCCGACAGGGAATGGGGAAAAACTGTTTTTT. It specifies CASSPTGNGEKLFF. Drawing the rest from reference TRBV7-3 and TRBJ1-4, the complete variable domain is GAGVSQTPSNKVTEKGKYVELRCDPISGHTALYWYRQSLGQGPEFLIYFQGTGAADDSGLPNDRFFAVRPEGSVSTLKIQRTERGDSAVYLCASSPTGNGEKLFFGSGTQLSVL.

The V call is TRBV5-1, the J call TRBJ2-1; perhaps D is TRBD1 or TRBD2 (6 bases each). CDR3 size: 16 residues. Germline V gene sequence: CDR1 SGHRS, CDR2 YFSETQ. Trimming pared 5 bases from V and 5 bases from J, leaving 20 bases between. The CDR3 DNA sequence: TGCGCCAGCAGTCGCCTACCGAGGGGGGCCGACAATGAGCAGTTCTTC. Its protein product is CASSRLPRGADNEQFF.

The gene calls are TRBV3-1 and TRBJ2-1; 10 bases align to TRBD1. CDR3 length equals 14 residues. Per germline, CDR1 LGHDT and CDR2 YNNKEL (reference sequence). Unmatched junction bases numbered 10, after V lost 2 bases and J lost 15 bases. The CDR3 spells CASSQTAPGQGTFF. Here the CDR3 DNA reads TGTGCCAGCAGCCAAACGGCTCCGGGACAGGGGACGTTCTTC.

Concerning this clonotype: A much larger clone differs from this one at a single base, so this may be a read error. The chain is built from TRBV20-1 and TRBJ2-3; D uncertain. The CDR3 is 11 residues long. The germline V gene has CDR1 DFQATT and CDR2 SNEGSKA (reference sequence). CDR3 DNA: TGCAGCGCTCCAGACACAGATACGCAGTATTTT. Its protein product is CSAPDTDTQYF.

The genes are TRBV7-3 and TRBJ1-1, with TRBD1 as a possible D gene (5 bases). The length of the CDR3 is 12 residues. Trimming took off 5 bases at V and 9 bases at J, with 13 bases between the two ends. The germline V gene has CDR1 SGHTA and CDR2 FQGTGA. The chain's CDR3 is CASSTGPGQAFF. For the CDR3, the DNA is TGTGCCAGCAGCACGGGGCCAGGGCAAGCTTTCTTT.

CDR3 loop: CASSVSGGAGNTIYF. The CDR3 DNA is TGTGCCAGCAGCGTATCGGGAGGGGCTGGAAACACCATATATTTT. This chain joins TRBV7-9 and TRBJ1-3; D is possibly TRBD1 (5 bases). The CDR3 runs 15 residues. V lost 5 bases and J lost 2, with 13 bases in between. Germline loops: CDR1 SEHNR, CDR2 FQNEAQ (reference sequence).

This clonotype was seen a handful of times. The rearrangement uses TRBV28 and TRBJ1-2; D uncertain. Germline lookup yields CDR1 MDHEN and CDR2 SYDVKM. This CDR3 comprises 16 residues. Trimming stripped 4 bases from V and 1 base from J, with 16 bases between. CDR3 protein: CASSSPRTSVNYGYTF. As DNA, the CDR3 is TGTGCCAGCAGTTCTCCCAGGACTTCAGTTAACTATGGCTACACCTTC.

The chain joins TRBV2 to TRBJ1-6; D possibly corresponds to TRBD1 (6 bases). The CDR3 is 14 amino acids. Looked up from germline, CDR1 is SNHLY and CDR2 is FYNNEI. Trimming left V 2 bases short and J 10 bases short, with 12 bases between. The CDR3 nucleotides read TGTGCCAGCAGTGAATCCAGGGGCGGATCACCCCTCCACTTT. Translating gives CASSESRGGSPLHF.

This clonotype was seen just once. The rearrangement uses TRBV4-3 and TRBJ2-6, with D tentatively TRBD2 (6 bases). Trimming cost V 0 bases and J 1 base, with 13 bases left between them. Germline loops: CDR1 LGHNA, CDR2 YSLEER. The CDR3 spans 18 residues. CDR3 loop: CASSQDNGGASGANVLTF. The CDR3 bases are TGCGCCAGCAGCCAAGATAACGGGGGAGCGTCTGGGGCCAACGTCCTGACTTTC.

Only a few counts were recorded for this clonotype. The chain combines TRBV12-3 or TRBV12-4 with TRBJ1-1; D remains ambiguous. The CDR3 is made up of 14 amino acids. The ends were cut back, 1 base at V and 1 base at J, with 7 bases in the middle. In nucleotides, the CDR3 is TGTGCCAGCAGTTTAGGCAGGTGGAACACTGAAGCTTTCTTT. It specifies CASSLGRWNTEAFF.

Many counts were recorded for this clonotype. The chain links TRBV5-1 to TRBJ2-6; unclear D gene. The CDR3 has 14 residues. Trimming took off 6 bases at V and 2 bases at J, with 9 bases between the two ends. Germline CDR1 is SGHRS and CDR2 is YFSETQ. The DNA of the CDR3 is TGCGCCAGCACCCTCTCAACTGGGGCCAACGTCCTGACTTTC. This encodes CASTLSTGANVLTF.

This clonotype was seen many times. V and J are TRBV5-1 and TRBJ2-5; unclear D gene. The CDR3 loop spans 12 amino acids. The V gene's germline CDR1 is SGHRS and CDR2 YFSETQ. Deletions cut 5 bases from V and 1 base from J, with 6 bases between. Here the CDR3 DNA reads TGCGCCAGCAGTCAGACCCAAGAGACCCAGTACTTC. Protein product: CASSQTQETQYF.

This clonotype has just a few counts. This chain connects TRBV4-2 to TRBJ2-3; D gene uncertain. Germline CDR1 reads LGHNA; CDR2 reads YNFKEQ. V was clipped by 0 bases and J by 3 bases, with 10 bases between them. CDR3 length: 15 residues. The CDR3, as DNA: TGTGCCAGCAGCCAAGATCCCTTGACGACAGATACGCAGTATTTT. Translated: CASSQDPLTTDTQYF.

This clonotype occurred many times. The CDR3 DNA follows: TGTGCCGCCACGGGTCTAGCGGGGGCCGCGAACACCGGGGAGCTGTTTTTT. It codes for CAATGLAGAANTGELFF. The rearrangement joins TRBV10-3 to TRBJ2-2, with TRBD2 identical over 10 bases. The V gene's germline CDR1 is ENHRY and CDR2 SYGVKD. The CDR3 totals 17 residues. Losses at the gene ends were 11 bases for V and 0 bases for J; bases not matched to a gene: 12.

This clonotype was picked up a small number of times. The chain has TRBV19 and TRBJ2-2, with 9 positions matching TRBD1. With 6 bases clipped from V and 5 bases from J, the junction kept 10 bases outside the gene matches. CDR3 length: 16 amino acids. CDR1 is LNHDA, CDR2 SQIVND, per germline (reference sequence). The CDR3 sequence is CASRRTGGAGTGELFF. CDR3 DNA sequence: TGTGCCAGTAGACGTACAGGGGGCGCGGGGACCGGGGAGCTGTTTTTT.